This TCR beta chain was found in a study of blood T cell repertoires in COVID-19. As for the study in general: Italy, Spain and the United States were the sources of the convalescent and acute COVID-19 samples.

Methods used by the authors: For nucleated cells, counts were estimated from reference gene primer amplification. Produced via immunoSEQ multiplex PCR; TCRdb's table is partial and in-frame only. V and J calls and clone size are given by that table; D and trimming were obtained from the DNA. The sample holds about 400,000 clones, approximately 87% seen once. In Cohort 3, a recovered donor had either two negative PCRs, clearance, or symptom resolution. Trimming stripped 2 bases from V and 1 base from J, with 11 bases between. Germline CDR1 MGHRA, CDR2 YSYEKL. This CDR3 comprises 15 residues. The sample comprised PBMCs or T cells enriched from blood (not recorded which). V and J are TRBV4-1 and TRBJ2-5, with D maybe TRBD2 (5 bases). The source of this sequence is a woman aged 45-60 years who had recovered from COVID-19. The CDR3 nucleotides read TGCGCCAGCAGCCAAAATGAGGGTCCCCAAGAGACCCAGTACTTC. Amino acids: CASSQNEGPQETQYF.